A single sample is the source of the 16 T cell receptor beta chains below, sequenced in a study of T cell responses to AZD1222 COVID-19 vaccine. Clones were read by immunoSEQ multiplex PCR, and TCRdb kept only the in-frame ones, dropping some. Seen here are 95,000 to 150,000 clones, around 87% observed once, and the top ten hold 3%. The sequencing used peripheral blood, collected 28 days after the second AZD1222 dose. The origin of the receptors is an adult who received the AZD1222 COVID-19 vaccine.

The chain combines TRBV6-2 or TRBV6-3 with TRBJ2-7; D may match TRBD1 or TRBD2 (5 bases each). Trimming took off 6 bases at V and 4 bases at J, with 16 bases between the two ends. Looked up from germline, CDR1 is MNHEY and CDR2 is SVGEGT. The length of the CDR3 is 14 residues. Here the CDR3 DNA reads TGTGCCAGCAGCGCACGTCGGGGCGCTTACGAGCAGTACTTC. Its protein product is CASSARRGAYEQYF.

This clone was detected only a few times. The chain is built from TRBV3-1 (or the pseudogene TRBV3-2) and TRBJ2-2; D unresolved. Germline CDR1 reads LGHDT; CDR2 reads YNNKEL (reference sequence). The CDR3 has 16 amino acids. V gave up 3 bases and J gave up 6 bases, with 17 bases separating them. Here the CDR3 DNA reads TGTGCCAGCAGCCAGTCTAGGGCTACTGGGGCCGGGGAGCTGTTTTTT. Its translation: CASSQSRATGAGELFF.

The gene calls are TRBV7-2 and TRBJ2-3; no clear D gene. V lost 1 base and J lost 0, with 11 bases in between. Germline V gene data show CDR1 as SGHTA and CDR2 as FQGNSA. This CDR3 spans 16 amino acids. The CDR3 DNA reads TGTGCCAGCAGCTTAGACACACGCCGCAGCACAGATACGCAGTATTTT. Its translation: CASSLDTRRSTDTQYF.

The chain uses TRBV4-2 and TRBJ2-1; D assignment may be TRBD1 or TRBD2 (6 bases each). CDR1 and CDR2 (germline): LGHNA, YNFKEQ. The V end was cut by 3 bases, the J end by 9 bases, with 12 bases between. CDR3 length: 13 amino acids. CDR3 region: CASSQLGGSEQFF. The CDR3, as DNA: TGTGCCAGCAGCCAGCTGGGGGGCTCTGAGCAGTTCTTC.

The sample holds one count of this clone. The CDR3 nucleotides read TGCGCCAGCAGCTTGGAGGGGGCGAGTGAAAAACTGTTTTTT. Translating it yields CASSLEGASEKLFF. The chain uses TRBV5-1 and TRBJ1-4, with 7 positions matching TRBD1. From germline, CDR1 is SGHRS and CDR2 YFSETQ. CDR3 length equals 14 residues. V shed 0 bases and J 7 bases; nucleotides not matched to a gene: 3.

This clone has just one count. The rearrangement links TRBV5-5 to TRBJ1-2; D gene ambiguous. The V end lost 1 base, the J end lost 4 bases, and 14 bases lay between the germline ends. Germline V gene data show CDR1 as SGHKS and CDR2 as YYEKEE (reference sequence). CDR3 size: 15 residues. The CDR3 reads CASSLLGRTSYGYTF. The CDR3, as DNA: TGTGCCAGCAGCTTGTTAGGACGGACTTCCTATGGCTACACCTTC.

This clone occurred a few times. The chain is built from TRBV4-1 and TRBJ2-1; D gene uncertain. This CDR3 comprises 14 residues. V gave up 4 bases and J gave up 5 bases, with 12 bases separating them. Germline lookup yields CDR1 MGHRA and CDR2 YSYEKL. CDR3 DNA sequence: TGCGCCAGCAGCCCAACGGTACACGACAATGAGCAGTTCTTC. Translating gives CASSPTVHDNEQFF.

The V call is TRBV7-8, the J call TRBJ1-1; possible D gene TRBD1, 5 bases. Germline V gene lookup returns CDR1 SGHVS and CDR2 FQNEAQ. The CDR3 runs 15 residues. Between the trimmed V and J ends, which lost 5 bases and 1 base, there was a span of 14 bases. The CDR3 DNA is TGTGCCAGCAGCCCCCGGGACGGTGGGAACACTGAAGCTTTCTTT. The encoded protein is CASSPRDGGNTEAFF.

The chain uses TRBV5-1 and TRBJ2-5, with 13 bases lining up with TRBD2. V lost 0 bases and J lost 4; bases outside the gene matches: 3. CDR1 SGHRS and CDR2 YFSETQ come from the germline V gene. CDR3 length equals 16 residues. CDR3 sequence reads: CASSLGLAGGGETQYF. The CDR3 DNA reads TGCGCCAGCAGCTTGGGACTAGCGGGGGGCGGAGAGACCCAGTACTTC.

The rearrangement joins TRBV15 to TRBJ2-3; the D gene is possibly TRBD2 (5 bases). Germline CDR1 reads LNHNV; CDR2 reads YYDKDF (reference sequence). V shed 2 bases and J shed 0 bases, with 15 bases lying between them. The CDR3 consists of 17 residues. In DNA, the CDR3 is TGTGCCACCAGCAGACTTACCGGGATTGAAAGCACAGATACGCAGTATTTT. Amino acids: CATSRLTGIESTDTQYF. Full variable domain (missing parts from reference TRBV15 and TRBJ2-3): DAMVIQNPRYQVTQFGKPVTLSCSQTLNHNVMYWYQQKSSQAPKLLFHYYDKDFNNEADTPDNFQSRRPNTSFCFLDIRSPGLGDTAMYLCATSRLTGIESTDTQYFGPGTRLTVL.

V gene TRBV5-1 combines with J gene TRBJ2-2, with D possibly being TRBD1 (6 bases). The V end lost 4 bases, the J end lost 4 bases, and 11 bases lay between the germline ends. This CDR3 has 14 residues. CDR1 is SGHRS and CDR2 is YFSETQ in the germline V gene. This CDR3 reads CASSAMTGTGELFF. DNA for the CDR3: TGCGCCAGCAGCGCAATGACAGGCACCGGGGAGCTGTTTTTT.

This chain connects TRBV6-5 to TRBJ1-6, with no clear D. Germline CDR1 and CDR2: MNHEY and SVGAGI. The CDR3 has 12 residues. The V and J ends lost 6 bases and 5 bases respectively, with 5 bases between them. The CDR3 sequence: CASSLNNSPLHF. For the CDR3, the DNA is TGTGCCAGCAGCCTAAATAATTCACCCCTCCACTTT.

The J gene is TRBJ2-6, the V gene TRBV9; possibly TRBD1 for D (5 bases). The CDR3 is 15 amino acids. Germline V gives CDR1 SGDLS, CDR2 YYNGEE. Trimming removed 6 bases at V and 0 bases at J, with 10 bases between. The CDR3 loop is CASTPQGSGANVLTF. Written as DNA, the CDR3 is TGTGCCAGCACCCCTCAGGGCTCTGGGGCCAACGTCCTGACTTTC.

Only a few counts were recorded for this clone. The chain employs TRBV10-3 and TRBJ2-3; a weak D match, TRBD2 (5 bases). The CDR3 totals 13 residues. Germline lookup yields CDR1 ENHRY and CDR2 SYGVKD. V was pared by 6 bases and J by 8 bases, with 15 bases between. The CDR3 spells CAIRGVSAITQYF. DNA for the CDR3: TGTGCCATCAGGGGAGTGAGCGCCATTACGCAGTATTTT.

This clone was found a few times. The chain links TRBV6-5 to TRBJ2-5; D is unclear. This CDR3 has 13 amino acids. The V end lost 6 bases, the J end lost 5 bases, and 13 bases lay between the germline ends. The germline CDR1 and CDR2 sequences are MNHEY and SVGAGI. The CDR3: CASSLTRWETQYF. Here the CDR3 DNA reads TGTGCCAGCAGCCTTACCAGGTGGGAGACCCAGTACTTC.

The CDR3 sequence: CASSSTVLQPQHF. The CDR3, as DNA: TGTGCCAGCAGTTCGACGGTACTTCAGCCCCAGCATTTT. This chain uses TRBV6-5 with TRBJ1-5; no clear D. The CDR3 length is 13 residues. Deletions cut 4 bases from V and 6 bases from J, with 10 bases between. Germline V lookup: CDR1 MNHEY, CDR2 SVGAGI.